This T cell receptor (beta chain) was recovered during a study of cytomegalovirus exposure and HLA in healthy donors (dated by TCRdb to 2015 to 2018). In the study overall: According to an earlier analysis of around 600 of the donors, some 180 million T cells yielded approximately 120 million unique TCR beta sequences and around 300 Gb of sequence data. About 320 gigabases of sequencing data and approximately 85 million unique TCR sequences were included in an early release covering 500 to 750 HLA-typed donors. The genetic ancestry cluster associated with self-reported Caucasian donors included 81% of the 300 to 400 genotyped donors. The aim of the study was to test whether cataloging public T cell receptors could identify signatures of past pathogen exposure. The study profiled the T cell repertoires of 500 to 800 subjects by immunosequencing and related them to cytomegalovirus serostatus. In addition to the first cohort of around 670 subjects, a separate validation cohort of 120 different subjects was used. To predict cytomegalovirus infection status, the study combined high-throughput TCR immunosequencing, statistical association of individual TCRs with disease status, and machine learning. In a later analysis, previously published TCR beta repertoires from roughly 710 donors were re-analyzed and high-resolution HLA genotyping was added so that TCR occurrence patterns could be studied. Rather than using new phenotypic data, the later analysis identified candidate immune exposures from TCR beta sequences and from how often those sequences occurred across donors. In an earlier analysis of roughly 580 of the donors, high-throughput TCR beta sequencing was used to judge whether each TCR beta V gene segment behaved as functional or pseudogenic. Donor age, sex, ethnicity and CMV serostatus were collected together with the repertoire data. In a later genetic analysis, genome-wide SNP genotypes for about three fifths of the 666 donors were used, and that subset was treated as a discovery cohort. Every discovery cohort repertoire had been produced on one sequencing platform. HLA typing included class I and class II loci at four-digit resolution. Typing coverage differed by locus: A, B, C, DRB1 and DQB1 were typed in about 620-630 donors, DQA1 in about 510, DPA1 in 600 to 610, and DPB1 in just under 490. About 5 DR-DQ haplotypes were handled as single units for association and clustering, since linkage in the cohort was strong. On average, roughly 240,000 unique TCR beta nucleotide sequences were sequenced per donor among some 420 genotyped donors of the cohort, with roughly 18% of those sequences being non-productive. Study-level results and caveats: A group of highly shared sequence variants was considered likely to be a technical artifact of the sequencing pipeline. In both the original and validation cohorts, the classifier was reported to diagnose cytomegalovirus status with high specificity and sensitivity. Assigning TCR associations to individual alleles was difficult when HLA alleles, especially DR and DQ, strongly co-occurred. In this cohort, only TCR beta chains were sequenced, and detectable features were limited by the absence of alpha or paired-chain data. A further reported finding was that TCR beta sequences accurately predicted the HLA-A and HLA-B alleles for most subjects in the first cohort. Broadly in line with IMGT annotations, most TCR beta V segments showed up in productive rearrangements about 87% or about 30% of the time in an earlier analysis of approximately 640 of the donors. At a false discovery rate of 0.05, a later analysis linked some 18,000 TCR beta sequences to specific HLA alleles. Compared with the roughly 670-donor mean, donors in an Asian-associated ancestry cluster had fewer N-insertions in productive TCRs, according to a later genetic analysis. Compared with equally common non-associated chains, HLA-associated TCR beta chains in a later analysis were more clonally expanded and had lower generation probabilities. Across donors, most TCR sequences were observed very rarely, whereas some public TCRs were present in many individuals. Three of the identified cytomegalovirus-associated TCR beta chains were confirmed in vitro to be specific for cytomegalovirus antigens. The earlier analysis of 587 of the donors excluded fewer than 20 rarely observed V segments, including chromosome 9 orphons, because counts were too low. A total of 150 to 200 TCR beta chains were listed by the study as associated with cytomegalovirus. Roughly uniform sequencing depth across donors was assumed in presence/absence analyses, although this assumption may not hold. Correlated functional status among segregating V segments might reflect linkage disequilibrium, but an unknown experimental factor could not be ruled out. According to the authors, the approach could potentially be generalized to other disease states and immunological phenotypes. Most CMV-associated TCR beta chains appeared to be HLA-restricted in a later analysis, and the HLA associations seemed to be driven largely by CMV exposure. In a later analysis, TCR association rates were found to vary across HLA loci, with the most associated TCRs seen for DRB1 alleles and the fewest for HLA-C alleles. Immune exposure information for the cohort was limited to CMV serostatus. Because some donors lacked HLA typing at each locus, the association tests relied only on the typed subset. According to a later analysis, parvovirus B19, influenza, CMV and Epstein-Barr virus appeared linked to several top co-occurrence clusters. Some IMGT-functional V segments, including TRBV6-2 and TRBV6-3, could not be distinguished by the 87-base-pair reads and were therefore excluded. An association between a missense DCLRE1C variant and V-gene and J-gene trimming of TCR beta chains was found in a later genetic analysis and replicated in an independent cohort.

Ends trimmed: V by 2 bases, J by 7 bases; bases unmatched to a gene: 7. The CDR3 covers 15 residues, taking in both the cysteine and the phenylalanine. CDR3 DNA is the only sequence kept; it has 45 bases, read in frame from the first base. Based on the germline V gene (reference sequence), the CDR1 and CDR2 sequences are MNHNY and SVGAGI. In the case of this clone: Its target antigen remains unknown. Base qualities are not provided; no much larger clone lies one nucleotide away.

In total, around 600 healthy bone marrow donors made up the cohort. At the time of sampling, every cohort member was nominally healthy, though immune exposures that went unrecorded were likely present. The donor was CMV seronegative and belonged to the group of several hundred seronegative cohort members. A peripheral blood sample was collected from each donor, and TCR beta sequencing was performed on peripheral blood mononuclear cells. The Qiagen DNeasy Blood Extraction Kit was used to extract genomic DNA from the blood cell samples. The library was obtained by the immunoSEQ multiplex PCR assay. A mixture of 60 forward primers for TCR Vbeta segments and 13 reverse primers for TCR Jbeta segments was used in the multiplex PCR. A multiplex PCR assay on genomic DNA amplified the CDR3 region of rearranged TCR beta genes. On the Illumina HiSeq System, the amplified TCR beta libraries were sequenced as 87-base-pair reads. In the paper's pipeline: A later analysis counted around 72 million unique TCR beta chains across the 550 to 700 repertoires, and some 11 million of these chains were shared by at least two donors. Raw reads were error-corrected and collapsed into unique sequences with a nearest-neighbor algorithm that merged closely related sequences to remove PCR and sequencing errors. To assign V, D and J gene segments, CDR3 sequences were aligned to IMGT reference sequences. Each retained sequence needed at least a six-nucleotide match to both a V gene segment and a J gene segment. A rearrangement counted as productive if the CDR3 had no stop codons and remained in frame with V and J, and every other rearrangement counted as non-productive. Following IMGT convention, CDR3 was defined as the stretch from the second conserved V-encoded cysteine up to the conserved J-encoded phenylalanine. The earlier analysis of about 610 of the donors excluded any sequence lacking an unambiguous match to a single V gene segment. In an earlier analysis of almost 600 of the donors, a V segment was called functional when productive rearrangements were above 56.7%, and segregating when the standard deviation between donors exceeded 5%. A statistical classification framework was developed to diagnose cytomegalovirus status using the catalog of TCR beta chain sequences. In a later analysis, V and J genes were assigned by comparing TCR nucleotide sequences against IMGT/GENE-DB human TR gene sequences. In a later analysis, CDR3 sequences and most-parsimonious VDJ recombination scenarios were assigned using the TCRdist pipeline. In a later analysis, each TCR beta chain was defined by its CDR3 amino acid sequence together with its V-gene family, and reads lacking a unique V-gene family were excluded. As a way to deal with suspected cross-contamination and a sequencing artifact, a later analysis dropped 450 to 600 nucleotide sequences that were highly shared and had low generation probability. A later analysis calculated a clonal expansion index for each public chain from normalized within-repertoire ranks of inferred template counts. In a later analysis, generation probabilities were computed using a VDJ recombination model fitted to out-of-frame rearrangements, and the results were checked against IGoR. A later analysis scored TCR-TCR, TCR-HLA and TCR-CMV co-occurrence with hypergeometric tests, applying a repertoire-size bias correction to TCR pairs. False discovery rates were estimated in a later analysis by permuting HLA or CMV assignments 20 times. In a later analysis, co-occurring TCRs were grouped with DBSCAN, and TCRdist sequence similarity was added when clustering was performed within HLA-allele-positive subsets. Repertoires with fewer than 30,000 or more than 120,000 public chains, plus five repertoires with anomalous nucleotide sharing, were excluded from co-occurrence clustering. Here the immuneACCESS table is served through TCRdb, limited to in-frame sequences with V and J called. Missing clones are a known gap in these copies; in checked studies unresolved V genes cover under half, and the rest lacks a known reason. The V and J calls and clone size were taken over from that table, and D and trimming were inferred from the DNA. This sample holds more than 150,000 clones; 77% were observed only once. Over 1.1% of the sample rests with the top ten.

The sample taken for sequencing was PBMCs. The clonotype comes from a man in his late teens or twenties in good health and CMV-seronegative. The sequence joins TRBV6-6 to TRBJ1-5; TRBD1 matches 8 bases in the middle. The sequenced DNA: TGTGCCAGCAGTTACGCCCGGGACAGGACCCAGCCCCAGCATTTT. Its amino acids are CASSYARDRTQPQHF.